Below, 21 T cell receptor beta chains from the same sample are listed, as sequenced in a study of radiation and T cells in renal cell carcinoma. Only in-frame clones appear in the TCRdb table, and some are missing; sequencing was by immunoSEQ multiplex PCR. The sample yields about 43,000 clones, about 82% seen once. Sample time point: blood 4 weeks post-SBRT, at nephrectomy. The treatment: 15 Gy SBRT to primary tumor, nephrectomy 4 weeks later. The sequenced sample was blood, obtained from a patient whose treatment included radiotherapy and nephrectomy. These receptors were obtained from a woman between 65 and 79 years old with renal cell carcinoma.

The chain uses TRBV2 and TRBJ2-1; 12 nucleotides agree with TRBD2. Germline V lookup: CDR1 SNHLY, CDR2 FYNNEI. This CDR3 has 14 amino acids. The V segment lost 6 bases and the J segment 5 bases; nucleotides outside the gene matches: 2. The CDR3 loop reads CASRRTSGDNEQFF. The CDR3 DNA is TGTGCCAGCAGAAGGACTAGCGGGGACAATGAGCAGTTCTTC.

The chain is built from TRBV5-6 and TRBJ2-7, with 7 bases matching TRBD2. Germline V gene data show CDR1 as SGHDT and CDR2 as YYEEEE. The CDR3 has 13 residues. Trimming at V came to 4 bases and at J to 6 bases, leaving 7 bases not matched to a gene. The CDR3 nucleotides read TGTGCCAGCAGCGGACTAGTCGGGACCGAGCAGTACTTC. Protein product: CASSGLVGTEQYF. Together with reference TRBV5-6 and TRBJ2-7, the CDR3 gives the full variable domain: DAGVTQSPTHLIKTRGQQVTLRCSPKSGHDTVSWYQQALGQGPQFIFQYYEEEERQRGNFPDRFSGHQFPNYSSELNVNALLLGDSALYLCASSGLVGTEQYFGPGTRLTVT.

The chain couples TRBV4-2 to TRBJ1-3; D unresolved. In germline, CDR1 is LGHNA, CDR2 YNFKEQ. This CDR3 region has 13 residues. Trimming took off 0 bases at V and 5 bases at J, with 5 bases between the two ends. The CDR3 DNA is TGTGCCAGCAGCCAAGACCCCAGAAACACCATATATTTT. It translates to CASSQDPRNTIYF.

The chain uses TRBV19 and TRBJ1-1; D gene ambiguous. The ends were cut back, 0 bases at V and 0 bases at J, with 5 bases in the middle. The CDR3 length is 14 residues. Per the germline V gene, CDR1 is LNHDA and CDR2 is SQIVND (reference sequence). The CDR3 bases are TGTGCCAGTAGTATAGAGGGGATGAACACTGAAGCTTTCTTT. As protein: CASSIEGMNTEAFF.

V is TRBV9 and J is TRBJ2-3, with TRBD2 as a possible D gene (7 bases). Germline-derived CDR1 and CDR2 are SGDLS and YYNGEE. This CDR3 comprises 16 residues. V lost 0 bases to trimming and J lost 2 bases, with 13 bases between them. For the CDR3, the DNA is TGTGCCAGCAGCGTAGCGGGGGGCCAAAACACAGATACGCAGTATTTT. Translating it yields CASSVAGGQNTDTQYF.

About this clone: Other DNA sequences in the sample encode the same CDR3. The V gene is TRBV5-4, the J gene TRBJ2-7, with TRBD2 identical over 15 bases. The V and J ends lost 4 bases and 4 bases, in that order; junction bases with no gene match: 6. Germline V lookup: CDR1 SGHNT, CDR2 YYREEE (reference sequence). The CDR3 has 16 amino acids. CDR3 protein: CASSAGLAGGLYEQYF. The CDR3 coding sequence is TGTGCCAGCAGCGCCGGACTAGCGGGAGGGTTATACGAGCAGTACTTC.

The gene calls are TRBV21-1 and TRBJ1-1; TRBD1, the D gene given by the table, was not confirmed from the DNA. TRBV21-1 is reported as a pseudogene. This CDR3 is built from 13 residues. The chain's CDR3 is CASTRQWDTEAFF. In DNA form, the CDR3 reads TGTGCCAGCACTCGACAATGGGACACTGAAGCTTTCTTT.

The rearrangement joins TRBV5-6 to TRBJ2-3, with no clear D. The germline CDR1 and CDR2 sequences are SGHDT and YYEEEE. The CDR3 covers 14 residues. Trimming removed 0 bases from V and 2 bases from J, with 7 bases in between. The CDR3 coding sequence is TGTGCCAGCAGCTTGGGGGGTACCACAGATACGCAGTATTTT. Translation gives CASSLGGTTDTQYF. Together with reference TRBV5-6 and TRBJ2-3, the CDR3 gives the full variable domain: DAGVTQSPTHLIKTRGQQVTLRCSPKSGHDTVSWYQQALGQGPQFIFQYYEEEERQRGNFPDRFSGHQFPNYSSELNVNALLLGDSALYLCASSLGGTTDTQYFGPGTRLTVL.

The CDR3 reads CASRFGLANNEQFF. Written as DNA, the CDR3 is TGTGCCAGCAGGTTCGGACTAGCCAACAATGAGCAGTTCTTC. The chain combines TRBV7-2 with TRBJ2-1; TRBD2 matches at 8 bases. The ends lost 6 bases at V and 5 bases at J; junction bases unmatched: 6. Germline V gives CDR1 SGHTA, CDR2 FQGNSA. The CDR3 spans 14 residues.

The chain is built from TRBV19 and TRBJ2-1; TRBD1 matches at 8 bases. Germline loops: CDR1 LNHDA, CDR2 SQIVND (reference sequence). J gave up 8 bases and V 3 bases, and 12 bases lay outside the gene matches. The CDR3 runs to 16 residues. CDR3 bases: TGTGCCAGTAGTATCGAGGTGGGGCAGGGGGCCTATGAGCAGTTCTTC. It encodes CASSIEVGQGAYEQFF.

The chain uses TRBV6-5 and TRBJ1-4; D gene unclear. This CDR3 comprises 14 residues. Germline V gene lookup returns CDR1 MNHEY and CDR2 SVGAGI. Trimming left V 6 bases short and J 8 bases short, with 16 bases between. CDR3 sequence (DNA): TGTGCCAGCAGCCCCACTGACCGGCCGGAAAAACTGTTTTTT. This gives the protein CASSPTDRPEKLFF.

V is TRBV4-1 and J is TRBJ1-6, with D possibly TRBD1 on 6 matching bases. This CDR3 contains 14 residues. Deletions cut 2 bases from V and 9 bases from J, with 11 bases between. Per the germline V gene, CDR1 is MGHRA and CDR2 is YSYEKL. The CDR3 DNA reads as TGCGCCAGCAGCCAATGGACAGAGGGTTCACCCCTCCACTTT. Translating gives CASSQWTEGSPLHF.

The chain recombines TRBV18 with TRBJ2-5, with D possibly matching TRBD1 (6 bases). Germline CDR1 is KGHSH and CDR2 is LQKENI. CDR3 length: 14 residues. V gave up 6 bases and J gave up 2 bases, with 13 bases separating them. CDR3 region: CASSVTGIQETQYF. The CDR3 coding sequence is TGTGCCAGCTCCGTAACAGGGATTCAAGAGACCCAGTACTTC. The full variable domain, in which reference TRBV18 and TRBJ2-5 provide the parts outside the CDR3, is NAGVMQNPRHLVRRRGQEARLRCSPMKGHSHVYWYRQLPEEGLKFMVYLQKENIIDESGMPKERFSAEFPKEGPSILRIQQVVRGDSAAYFCASSVTGIQETQYFGPGTRLLVL.

This sequence joins TRBV7-2 and TRBJ1-2; no reliable D call. The CDR3 is 14 residues long. Trimming removed 2 bases at V and 1 base at J, with 8 bases between. Germline V gene data show CDR1 as SGHTA and CDR2 as FQGNSA. The CDR3 DNA reads TGTGCCAGCAGCTTAAAGTGGGATAACTATGGCTACACCTTC. This sequence encodes CASSLKWDNYGYTF.

The rearrangement uses TRBV5-1 and TRBJ1-5; D gene unclear. V was shortened by 0 bases and J by 0 bases, with 1 base between the two germline ends. Germline V CDR1 and CDR2: SGHRS, YFSETQ. The CDR3 extends over 13 amino acids. CDR3 bases: TGCGCCAGCAGCTTGGATAGCAATCAGCCCCAGCATTTT. It encodes CASSLDSNQPQHF.

This chain's CDR3 is CASSLSGVGTEAFF. The DNA of the CDR3 is TGTGCCAGCAGCTTATCAGGTGTGGGGACTGAAGCTTTCTTT. The genes are TRBV5-8 and TRBJ1-1, with unresolved D. The V gene lost 2 bases and the J gene lost 5 bases, with 13 bases spanning the gap. This CDR3 region has 14 residues. Looked up from germline, CDR1 is SGHTS and CDR2 is YDEGEE.

This chain uses TRBV7-2 with TRBJ1-1; 8 bases line up with TRBD1. V was clipped by 6 bases and J by 4 bases; unmatched bases: 7. The CDR3 consists of 14 residues. The germline gives CDR1 SGHTA, CDR2 FQGNSA. Here the CDR3 DNA reads TGTGCCAGCAGTAAAGGACAGGGACGCACTGAAGCTTTCTTT. It specifies CASSKGQGRTEAFF.

Here the CDR3 DNA reads TGTGCCAGCAGCTTATCTCGGCTCAACAATGAGCAGTTCTTC. Its protein is CASSLSRLNNEQFF. V gene TRBV7-2 combines with J gene TRBJ2-1; D gene uncertain. The CDR3 consists of 14 residues. V was cut by 2 bases and J by 5 bases, with 10 bases left in between. Germline V gene data show CDR1 as SGHTA and CDR2 as FQGNSA.

This clone appeared a single time. This rearrangement joins TRBV7-8 to TRBJ2-5; possibly TRBD1 or TRBD2 for D (5 bases each). Germline V lookup: CDR1 SGHVS, CDR2 FQNEAQ. The CDR3 covers 16 residues. V was cut by 5 bases and J by 5 bases, with 21 bases left in between. The CDR3 DNA reads TGTGCCAGCAGCCGAGGGGTACAGGAGCCGGGGGAGACCCAGTACTTC. It translates to CASSRGVQEPGETQYF.

This rearrangement joins TRBV19 to TRBJ1-4, with a weak D call TRBD1 (5 bases). Germline values: CDR1 LNHDA, CDR2 SQIVND (reference sequence). This CDR3 has 16 amino acids. Between the trimmed V and J ends, which lost 0 bases and 8 bases, there was a span of 16 bases. The CDR3 is CASSIDVGEAAEKLFF. The CDR3 DNA follows: TGTGCCAGTAGTATAGATGTAGGGGAGGCAGCGGAAAAACTGTTTTTT.

CDR3 protein: CASSDQQGGYGYTF. CDR3 coding DNA: TGCGCCAGCAGCGACCAACAGGGAGGCTATGGCTACACCTTC. This sequence joins TRBV5-1 and TRBJ1-2, with a possible D match to TRBD1 (6 bases). CDR1 is SGHRS, CDR2 YFSETQ, per germline. The CDR3 consists of 14 residues. The V end was cut by 4 bases, the J end by 4 bases, with 14 bases between.